These T cell receptor beta chains were read from a single sample in a study of OX40 agonist ivuxolimab in advanced cancers. Generated by immunoSEQ multiplex PCR, the TCRdb table keeps only in-frame clones and is missing some. The sample contains 35,000 to 40,000 clones, more than 75% of which appear only once. Sequenced here: CD4+ or CD8+ T cells sorted from blood, sampled in a trial of the OX40 agonist ivuxolimab. These receptors all come from an adult with an advanced solid tumor such as melanoma, head and neck, liver or kidney cancer. CDR3s include the opening cysteine and the closing phenylalanine or tryptophan.

TRBV5-4,TRBJ2-2,CASSLASANTGELFF
TRBV4-1,TRBJ1-6,CASSQLRIGGHDSYNSPLHF
TRBV29-1,TRBJ2-3,CSVATSGIADTQYF
TRBV2,TRBJ2-5,CASSEDLGLRETQYF
TRBV7-9,TRBJ2-7,CASSLGDGAYEQYF
TRBV7-2,TRBJ2-3,CASSSRGGGGSTDTQYF
TRBV5-8,TRBJ1-6,CASSRGFGNSPLHF
TRBV19,TRBJ1-5,CASSIVGEYSNQPQHF
TRBV5-8,TRBJ1-2,CASSSDRVGYTF
TRBV7-9,TRBJ2-3,CASSLGNGRDSTDTQYF
TRBV2,TRBJ1-5,CASFPGQGRGQPQHF
TRBV9,TRBJ2-7,CASSIYEQYF
TRBV18,TRBJ1-4,CASSPPSPRPATNEKLFF
TRBV5-1,TRBJ1-3,CASSLSTGIPGNTIYF
TRBV2,TRBJ1-1,CASSDRDRNTEAFF
TRBV16,TRBJ1-1,CASSQGEYTEAFF
TRBV5-6,TRBJ1-1,CASSPAGVLMNTEAFF
TRBV30,TRBJ2-3,CAWDPISGGDTQYF
TRBV5-1,TRBJ2-1,CASSLFLQGAHDNEQFF
TRBV11-3,TRBJ2-5,CASSLGKGLAGEETQYF
TRBV18,TRBJ2-1,CASSRAVSSYNEQFF
TRBV6-4,TRBJ1-1,CASSADRATEAFF
TRBV5-4,TRBJ2-5,CASSFGGGGAPGETQYF
TRBV5-1,TRBJ2-2,CASSVTGETGELFF
TRBV20-1,TRBJ2-1,CSARDISEQFF
TRBV10-2,TRBJ2-1,CASSESTVGEQFF
TRBV9,TRBJ2-3,CASGKGDTDTQYF
TRBV10-3,TRBJ2-1,CAINEGYEYNEQFF
TRBV12-5,TRBJ2-1,CASGFYPSGSGNNEQFF
TRBV2,TRBJ1-1,CASMNRLAVTEAFF
TRBV6-1,TRBJ1-1,CASSVFADTEAFF
TRBV6-1,TRBJ2-7,CASSAYEQYF
TRBV2,TRBJ2-1,CASNKGQGSHNEQFF
TRBV5-3,TRBJ2-5,CARSPGGETQYF
TRBV4-1,TRBJ1-2,CASSFQGANYGYTF
TRBV5-5,TRBJ1-2,CASSFTGGYTF
TRBV27,TRBJ2-7,CASSPLAVSYEQYF
TRBV2,TRBJ2-7,CASRQTSYEQYF
TRBV11-2,TRBJ1-4,CASSLGLNEKLFF
TRBV18,TRBJ1-1,CASSPDRGSEAFF
TRBV28,TRBJ2-5,CASSSGQGQETQYF
TRBV5-1,TRBJ1-4,CASSDGRGRGEKLFF
TRBV19,TRBJ1-1,CASSYGQLNTEAFF
TRBV11-2,TRBJ1-2,CASSLLSAQDYGYTF
TRBV6-1,TRBJ1-2,CASRVPGQGNYGYTF
TRBV7-9,TRBJ2-7,CASSLGLNYEQYF
TRBV7-7,TRBJ1-3,CASSRGTGIGNTIYF
TRBV5-6,TRBJ2-3,CASSLRTGGDTQYF
TRBV7-9,TRBJ2-5,CASSLAGGQETQYF
TRBV19,TRBJ2-2,CASSIGLTGTGELFF
TRBV6-6,TRBJ2-7,CASSYLDRSYEQYF
TRBV5-1,TRBJ1-1,CASSLAEVNTEAFF
TRBV6-5,TRBJ2-5,CASSRDRGTQYF
TRBV28,TRBJ2-7,CASRRGSYEQYF
TRBV7-8,TRBJ1-1,CASSRARGRGTEAFF
TRBV11-2,TRBJ2-3,CASRGTSGRTDTQYF
TRBV6-5,TRBJ1-3,CASSQVRSSGNTIYF
TRBV29-1,TRBJ1-2,CSVEEGGISYGYTF
TRBV10-1,TRBJ2-1,CASSPSGRNEQFF